This record concerns one T cell receptor (beta chain) sequence. This sample was taken from a study of human T cells and chemical hapten exposure. Study-level information: It was small differences in pooled library volume that mainly caused per-sample TCR yields to vary.

MiXCR was run by TCRdb on the RACE reads, yielding one entry per CDR3 protein. The repertoire has about 53,000 distinct CDR3 sequences, roughly 9.8% of them found once; the top ten carry nearly 10%. In germline, CDR1 is SGDLS, CDR2 YYNGEE. Germline trimming cut 0 bases from V and 3 bases from J; bases unmatched to any gene: 3. The CDR3 totals 15 residues. Documented time point: pre-sensitization, week 0. Stated treatment: therapeutic diphenylcyclopropenone sensitization with weekly scalp DPC. It was unfractionated whole blood from which total RNA was extracted. The sequence derives from a middle-aged man with alopecia areata. Some clones in this sample may be carry-over from other donors' samples. The rearrangement joins TRBV9 to TRBJ2-1, with TRBD2 matching over 7 bases. Material: whole blood, obtained in connection with sensitization to the hapten diphenylcyclopropenone (DPC). The CDR3 sequence: CASSVASSGYNEQFF. CDR3 coding DNA: TGTGCCAGCAGCGTAGCTTCTAGCGGCTACAATGAGCAGTTCTTC.